The next 17 T cell receptor beta chains were all read from a single sample in a study of blood T cell repertoires in COVID-19. Only in-frame clones appear in the TCRdb table, and some are missing; sequencing was by immunoSEQ multiplex PCR. The data contain some 270,000 clones, 75% to 95% of them seen just once; the ten biggest clones take up around 2.8%. Input material: PBMCs or T cells enriched from blood (not recorded which). These receptors were collected from a middle-aged man who had been exposed to COVID-19.

The rearrangement joins TRBV11-3 to TRBJ1-3; D is unclear. The CDR3 spans 18 residues. With 4 bases removed from V and 4 bases from J, the gap between germline ends came to 23 bases. Germline CDR1 and CDR2: SGHNT and YENEEA. DNA of the CDR3: TGTGCCAGCAGCTCCCTAGGGAGATCCTCCCAGGCCGGAAACACCATATATTTT. Translated: CASSSLGRSSQAGNTIYF. Full variable domain (remainder filled in from reference TRBV11-3 and TRBJ1-3): EAGVVQSPRYKIIEKKQPVAFWCNPISGHNTLYWYLQNLGQGPELLIRYENEEAVDDSQLPKDRFSAERLKGVDSTLKIQPAELGDSAVYLCASSSLGRSSQAGNTIYFGEGSWLTVV.

Only one count was recorded for this clone. The rearrangement joins TRBV7-9 to TRBJ2-1, with unresolved D. V shed 6 bases and J shed 5 bases, with 5 bases lying between them. CDR1 SEHNR and CDR2 FQNEAQ come from the germline V gene (reference sequence). The length of the CDR3 is 11 residues. The CDR3 protein is CASSVNNEQFF. The CDR3 region has the DNA TGTGCCAGCAGTGTTAACAATGAGCAGTTCTTC. The entire variable domain, with the rest obtained from reference TRBV7-9 and TRBJ2-1, is as follows: DTGVSQNPRHKITKRGQNVTFRCDPISEHNRLYWYRQTLGQGPEFLTYFQNEAQLEKSRLLSDRFSAERPKGSFSTLEIQRTEQGDSAMYLCASSVNNEQFFGPGTRLTVL.

This rearrangement joins TRBV5-4 to TRBJ1-1; 9 positions match TRBD1. This CDR3 is 15 amino acids long. V was pared by 4 bases and J by 8 bases, with 12 bases of the junction left unmatched. Germline values: CDR1 SGHNT, CDR2 YYREEE (reference sequence). The CDR3 DNA sequence: TGTGCCAGCAGCCCAGGGACAGGGTCCCTCTTCGAAGCTTTCTTT. Translated: CASSPGTGSLFEAFF.

V and J are TRBV4-1 and TRBJ1-1; D is ambiguous. The CDR3 runs 12 residues. With 0 bases removed from V and 10 bases from J, the gap between germline ends came to 9 bases. Germline CDR1 reads MGHRA; CDR2 reads YSYEKL. CDR3 sequence: CASSQDQVGAFF. The CDR3 nucleotides read TGCGCCAGCAGCCAAGATCAGGTCGGAGCTTTCTTT.

The table lists this clone with a count of one. The chain joins TRBV30 to TRBJ1-6, with 7 bases fitting TRBD1. The ends lost 7 bases at V and 0 bases at J; junction bases unmatched: 15. Germline V gene sequence: CDR1 GTSNPN, CDR2 SVGIG (reference sequence). The CDR3 loop spans 18 amino acids. CDR3: CASISGTDKSSYNSPLHF. CDR3 coding DNA: TGTGCCTCTATTTCCGGGACAGACAAGAGCTCCTATAATTCACCCCTCCACTTT.

The chain uses TRBV7-9 and TRBJ2-7; 15 nucleotides line up with TRBD2. The J segment lost 6 bases and the V segment lost 5 bases, leaving 8 bases of the junction unmatched. CDR1 is SEHNR and CDR2 is FQNEAQ in the germline V gene (reference sequence). The CDR3 is made up of 16 amino acids. The CDR3 reads CASSPGSGLAGGEQYF. CDR3 coding DNA: TGTGCCAGCAGCCCCGGCTCGGGACTAGCGGGAGGCGAGCAGTACTTC.

This clone has only a few counts. The rearrangement links TRBV18 to TRBJ2-4; 9 bases fit TRBD1. Looked up from germline, CDR1 is KGHSH and CDR2 is LQKENI. The CDR3 covers 15 residues. The V gene end was trimmed by 6 bases and the J gene end by 6 bases; junction bases not matched to a gene: 9. The CDR3 nucleotides are TGTGCCAGCTCCCGCACAGGGGGCTGGGGAAACATTCAGTACTTC. Translation gives CASSRTGGWGNIQYF. The variable domain in full, with the rest retrieved from reference TRBV18 and TRBJ2-4, is NAGVMQNPRHLVRRRGQEARLRCSPMKGHSHVYWYRQLPEEGLKFMVYLQKENIIDESGMPKERFSAEFPKEGPSILRIQQVVRGDSAAYFCASSRTGGWGNIQYFGAGTRLSVL.

The chain is built from TRBV6-1 and TRBJ1-2; possible D gene TRBD1, 5 bases. The germline CDR1 and CDR2 sequences are MNHNS and SASEGT. This CDR3 has 14 amino acids. The V gene lost 0 bases and the J gene lost 7 bases, with 12 bases spanning the gap. The CDR3 region has the DNA TGTGCCAGCAGTGAAGCGCAGGCCAGGGCTGGCTACACCTTC. As protein: CASSEAQARAGYTF.

The gene calls are TRBV11-3 and TRBJ1-4, with 8 bases aligning to TRBD1. This CDR3 has 17 amino acids. Trimming cost V 1 base and J 8 bases; bases outside gene matches: 12. Germline V CDR1 and CDR2: SGHNT, YENEEA. The CDR3 sequence is CASSLALMTGQEEKLFF. CDR3 nucleotide sequence: TGTGCCAGCAGCTTAGCACTTATGACGGGACAGGAAGAAAAACTGTTTTTT.

The chain couples TRBV7-2 to TRBJ2-3, with 12 bases identical to TRBD2. There are 16 residues in the CDR3. Germline CDR1 is SGHTA and CDR2 is FQGNSA. Trimming took 6 bases from V and 4 from J; bases not matched to a gene: 8. The DNA of the CDR3 is TGTGCCAGCAGTTATCGACTAGCGGGGGCGGCAGATACGCAGTATTTT. Protein product: CASSYRLAGAADTQYF.

The rearrangement uses TRBV30 and TRBJ1-2; no clear D. The CDR3 runs to 14 residues. Trimming took off 7 bases at V and 6 bases at J, with 21 bases between the two ends. Per the germline V gene, CDR1 is GTSNPN and CDR2 is SVGIG (reference sequence). The CDR3 bases are TGTGCCTCGGTGCCTTCGACCCAGGCTGATGGCTACACCTTC. Protein sequence: CASVPSTQADGYTF.

The chain links TRBV6-5 to TRBJ1-1, with D possibly matching TRBD1 (6 bases). The CDR3 spans 15 residues. From germline, CDR1 is MNHEY and CDR2 SVGAGI. V lost 2 bases, J lost 3 bases, and 13 bases lay in between. The CDR3 region is CASSYTAGVDTEAFF. The CDR3 DNA sequence: TGTGCCAGCAGTTACACGGCAGGGGTGGACACTGAAGCTTTCTTT.

The chain recombines TRBV28 with TRBJ1-5, with a tentative D call TRBD1 (5 bases). V was trimmed by 6 bases and J by 7 bases, leaving 13 bases between them. CDR1 is MDHEN and CDR2 is SYDVKM in the germline V gene. CDR3 length: 13 residues. CDR3 coding DNA: TGTGCCAGCAGGGGGTCCGGGGGGCAGCCCCAGCATTTT. It encodes CASRGSGGQPQHF.

The chain uses TRBV7-9 and TRBJ1-2; perhaps TRBD1 as D (5 bases). CDR1 SEHNR and CDR2 FQNEAQ come from the germline V gene (reference sequence). Trimming left V 5 bases short and J 4 bases short, with 11 bases between. The length of the CDR3 is 13 residues. This CDR3 is CASSRGDLYGYTF. CDR3 bases: TGTGCCAGCAGCCGGGGGGACCTCTATGGCTACACCTTC. The entire variable domain, with the rest obtained from reference TRBV7-9 and TRBJ1-2, is as follows: DTGVSQNPRHKITKRGQNVTFRCDPISEHNRLYWYRQTLGQGPEFLTYFQNEAQLEKSRLLSDRFSAERPKGSFSTLEIQRTEQGDSAMYLCASSRGDLYGYTFGSGTRLTVV.

This CDR3 reads CASSHPAVNTGELFF. As DNA, the CDR3 is TGCGCCAGCAGCCACCCCGCAGTCAACACCGGGGAGCTGTTTTTT. The rearrangement uses TRBV4-1 and TRBJ2-2; D gene ambiguous. The CDR3 runs to 15 residues. The germline V and J ends were trimmed by 3 bases and 2 bases, with 10 bases remaining between them. Germline CDR1 reads MGHRA; CDR2 reads YSYEKL.

This sequence joins TRBV19 and TRBJ1-2; 9 bases match TRBD1. The CDR3 covers 13 residues. Germline V gene data show CDR1 as LNHDA and CDR2 as SQIVND (reference sequence). With V trimmed by 6 bases and J by 8 bases, 7 bases remained unmatched. The CDR3 loop is CASRKQGARGYTF. CDR3 nucleotide sequence: TGTGCCAGTAGAAAACAGGGGGCACGAGGCTACACCTTC.

This clone was detected only once. The J gene is TRBJ1-4, the V gene TRBV15; 8 bases align to TRBD1. With V trimmed by 1 base and J by 5 bases, 6 bases remained unmatched. The CDR3 extends over 16 amino acids. Germline CDR1 and CDR2: LNHNV and YYDKDF (reference sequence). CDR3 in amino acids: CATSRGNRDRNEKLFF. The DNA for the CDR3 is TGTGCCACCAGCAGAGGAAACCGGGACAGGAATGAAAAACTGTTTTTT.